There are a few counts of the clone carrying this TCR beta chain. The data belong to a study of blood T cell repertoires in COVID-19. Study-level information: The United States, Italy and Spain supplied acute and convalescent COVID-19 samples. PBMCs, B-cell-depleted T cells, or T cells were the source of the cDNA or gDNA that made up the material.

The V end was cut by 1 base, the J end by 1 base, with 9 bases between. The germline gives CDR1 LGHDT, CDR2 YNNKEL (reference sequence). This CDR3 contains 15 residues. Source study methods: From reference gene primer amplification, estimates of nucleated cell counts were derived. Data came from immunoSEQ multiplex PCR; TCRdb stores just in-frame clones and leaves some out. Clonal size and the V and J genes are those of that table, whereas D and trimming came from the DNA. Here the sample spans about 210,000 clones, approximately 81% being singletons. This chain links TRBV3-1 (or the pseudogene TRBV3-2) with TRBJ2-3; D remains unclear. The source of this sequence is an elderly woman with acute or convalescent COVID-19. Material for sequencing was peripheral blood. CDR3 bases: TGTGCCAGCAGCCAAGGGGCGTTGGGCACAGATACGCAGTATTTT. Protein: CASSQGALGTDTQYF.